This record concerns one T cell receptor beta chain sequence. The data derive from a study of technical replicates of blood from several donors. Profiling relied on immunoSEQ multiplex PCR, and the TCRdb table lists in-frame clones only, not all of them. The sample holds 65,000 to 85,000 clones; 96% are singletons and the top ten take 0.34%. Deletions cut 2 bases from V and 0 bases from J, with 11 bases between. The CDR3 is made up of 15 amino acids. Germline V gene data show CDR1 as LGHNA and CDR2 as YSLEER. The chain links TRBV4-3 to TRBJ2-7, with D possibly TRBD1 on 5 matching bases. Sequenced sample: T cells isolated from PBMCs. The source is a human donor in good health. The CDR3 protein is CASSQMDNPSYEQYF. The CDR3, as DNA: TGCGCCAGCAGCCAAATGGACAACCCCTCCTACGAGCAGTACTTC.